The T cell receptor beta chain described here comes from a study of identifying expanded T cells in peripheral blood. Broader study findings: Two-week clone count variance significantly increased as total template count grew.

The assay was immunoSEQ multiplex PCR, and TCRdb's table has in-frame clones only and misses some. The sample includes under 100,000 clones, about 87% seen only once; the top ten take 7.3%. Concerning this clone itself: Its antigen is undetermined.

The CDR3 covers 14 residues. Germline values: CDR1 SGHRS, CDR2 YFSETQ. Trimming removed 2 bases at V and 4 bases at J, with 12 bases between. The chain uses TRBV5-1 and TRBJ1-1, with a possible D match to TRBD1 (5 bases). This clonotype originated in a person aged 18-70 years in good health. Sequencing was performed on blood. CDR3: CASSFTGRGTEAFF. DNA of the CDR3: TGCGCCAGCAGCTTCACTGGGAGGGGCACTGAAGCTTTCTTT.